The 19 T cell receptor beta chains below come from one sample, sequenced in a study of Ad26.COV2.S vaccination and SARS-CoV-2 variants. The repertoire was sequenced with immunoSEQ multiplex PCR; TCRdb's copy has only in-frame clones and lacks some. The sample has roughly 680,000 clones; roughly 90% are singletons. As for treatment: about 20 received Ad26.COV2.S at low or high dose, single or two shots; 5 received placebo; per-sample allocation not given. The investigators took samples on day 63 after the first vaccine or placebo injection. The source was peripheral blood, collected in a trial of Ad26.COV2.S vaccine versus placebo. The receptor source for this set is a person between 18 and 60 years old who received the Ad26.COV2.S COVID-19 vaccine or a placebo.

The V and J genes are TRBV10-1 and TRBJ2-2; the match to TRBD2 covers 11 bases. The germline V gene has CDR1 WNHNN and CDR2 SYGVQD (reference sequence). The CDR3 sequence is 16 residues long. J gave up 6 bases and V 5 bases, and 8 bases lay outside the gene matches. The CDR3 coding sequence is TGCGCCAGCAGTAAACTAGCGGGAGTTTCTTCCGGGGAGCTGTTTTTT. Protein product: CASSKLAGVSSGELFF.

The chain carries TRBV12-3 or TRBV12-4 and TRBJ2-1; D tentatively reads TRBD1 or TRBD2 (5 bases each). The CDR3 is 13 residues long. V lost 6 bases to trimming and J lost 10 bases, with 16 bases between them. CDR3 sequence (DNA): TGTGCCAGCAGCATGAGGGGCCCGGGGGAGCAGTTCTTC. Translation: CASSMRGPGEQFF.

CDR3 DNA: TGTGCCAGTAGTATGGTGAGGTCGTATACGCAGTATTTT. Residues: CASSMVRSYTQYF. The rearrangement links TRBV19 to TRBJ2-3, with unresolved D. The V end lost 3 bases, the J end lost 7 bases, and 11 bases lay between the germline ends. The CDR3 length is 13 residues. Germline V gene data show CDR1 as LNHDA and CDR2 as SQIVND (reference sequence).

The DNA of the CDR3 is TGTGCCAGCAGTAAGGCGGGAGGTACTGAAGCTTTCTTT. This gives the protein CASSKAGGTEAFF. This chain joins TRBV14 and TRBJ1-1; D is ambiguous. The ends were cut back, 6 bases at V and 5 bases at J, with 13 bases in the middle. The CDR3 is 13 residues long. Germline V gene sequence: CDR1 SGHDN, CDR2 FVKESK. The full variable domain, completed using reference TRBV14 and TRBJ1-1, is EAGVTQFPSHSVIEKGQTVTLRCDPISGHDNLYWYRRVMGKEIKFLLHFVKESKQDESGMPNNRFLAERTGGTYSTLKVQPAELEDSGVYFCASSKAGGTEAFFGQGTRLTVV.

This clone was found once. J is TRBJ2-7 and V is TRBV11-2; D is ambiguous. V was pared by 5 bases and J by 7 bases, with 12 bases between. Per the germline V gene, CDR1 is SGHAT and CDR2 is FQNNGV. The CDR3 consists of 12 residues. The CDR3 loop is CASSPDGGEQYF. In DNA form, the CDR3 reads TGTGCCAGCAGCCCCGACGGCGGAGAGCAGTACTTC.

As to this clone: At one end, the junction sequence differs from germline, possibly due to a read error. The chain links TRBV6-5 to TRBJ1-1; D remains ambiguous. From germline, CDR1 is MNHEY and CDR2 SVGAGI. The CDR3 runs 11 residues. The CDR3 DNA is TGTGCCAGCAATTACCAGACCGAAGCTTTCTTT. Its translation is CASNYQTEAFF.

The V and J genes are TRBV18 and TRBJ2-1; no clear D gene. The CDR3 loop spans 19 amino acids. Per the germline V gene, CDR1 is KGHSH and CDR2 is LQKENI. V was shortened by 0 bases and J by 3 bases, with 21 bases between the two germline ends. CDR3 sequence (DNA): TGTGCCAGCTCACCACCACTTCCTGACCTCCTAAAGGGCTACAATGAGCAGTTCTTC. This encodes CASSPPLPDLLKGYNEQFF.

The chain links TRBV30 to TRBJ1-3, with D unclear. Germline loops: CDR1 GTSNPN, CDR2 SVGIG (reference sequence). The CDR3 runs 13 residues. V dropped 4 bases and J dropped 0 bases, with 7 bases sitting between them. The CDR3 loop is CAWNDFSGNTIYF. The CDR3 bases are TGTGCCTGGAACGATTTCTCTGGAAACACCATATATTTT. The variable domain in full, completed from reference TRBV30 and TRBJ1-3, reads SQTIHQWPATLVQPVGSPLSLECTVEGTSNPNLYWYRQAAGRGLQLLFYSVGIGQISSEVPQNLSASRPQDRQFILSSKKLLLSDSGFYLCAWNDFSGNTIYFGEGSWLTVV.

This rearrangement joins TRBV4-1 to TRBJ2-1; D may correspond to TRBD1 or TRBD2 (5 bases each). V lost 1 base and J 0 bases, leaving 10 bases between the germline ends. The CDR3 sequence is 16 residues long. Germline CDR1 MGHRA, CDR2 YSYEKL. CDR3 in amino acids: CASSQAPGRSYNEQFF. As DNA, the CDR3 is TGCGCCAGCAGCCAAGCCCCGGGGCGCTCCTACAATGAGCAGTTCTTC.

V gene TRBV18 combines with J gene TRBJ2-5; 7 bases are a match to TRBD1. Germline trimming cut 5 bases from V and 5 bases from J; bases unmatched to any gene: 8. Germline V gene sequence: CDR1 KGHSH, CDR2 LQKENI. The CDR3 covers 14 residues. The CDR3 sequence is CASSEDRAGETQYF. In DNA form, the CDR3 reads TGTGCCAGCTCAGAAGACAGGGCTGGGGAGACCCAGTACTTC.

The chain has TRBV23-1 and TRBJ2-5; D is undetermined. TRBV23-1 is assigned to the ORF class and has an uncertain function. The CDR3 contains 13 residues. The ends were cut back, 2 bases at V and 1 base at J, with 5 bases in the middle. This chain's CDR3 is CASSQKTQETQYF. DNA for the CDR3: TGCGCCAGCAGTCAAAAGACCCAAGAGACCCAGTACTTC.

The V gene is TRBV5-1, the J gene TRBJ2-7; possible D gene TRBD1, 6 bases. CDR1 SGHRS and CDR2 YFSETQ come from the germline V gene. CDR3 size: 15 residues. V was shortened by 0 bases and J by 3 bases, with 13 bases between the two germline ends. The CDR3 DNA sequence: TGCGCCAGCAGCTTGGAGGGGGAAGGGGACTACGAGCAGTACTTC. Protein product: CASSLEGEGDYEQYF.

The chain couples TRBV3-1 (or the pseudogene TRBV3-2) to TRBJ2-3; TRBD2 agrees at 7 bases. The CDR3 length is 17 residues. CDR1 and CDR2 (germline): LGHDT, YNNKEL (reference sequence). The V gene end was trimmed by 0 bases and the J gene end by 1 base; junction bases not matched to a gene: 7. The CDR3 bases are TGTGCCAGCAGCCAAGAGGGTCCGGGAGGACGCACAGATACGCAGTATTTT. This encodes CASSQEGPGGRTDTQYF.

This clone occurred once. This rearrangement joins TRBV12-3 or TRBV12-4 to TRBJ2-5; no reliable D call. The CDR3 extends over 12 amino acids. V was pared by 4 bases and J by 6 bases, with 9 bases between. In DNA form, the CDR3 reads TGTGCCAGCAGTTGGGCTACGCAGACCCAGTACTTC. Translation: CASSWATQTQYF.

CDR3 amino acids: CASSLDVLHTIYF. In nucleotides, the CDR3 is TGTGCCAGCAGCTTAGATGTCCTACACACCATATATTTT. The gene calls are TRBV11-2 and TRBJ1-3; D gene unclear. Germline V gene data show CDR1 as SGHAT and CDR2 as FQNNGV. The CDR3 covers 13 residues. Trimming cost V 0 bases and J 8 bases, with 8 bases left between them.

The chain recombines TRBV5-5 with TRBJ1-4, with 8 bases matching TRBD1. This CDR3 is built from 17 residues. V lost 0 bases to trimming and J lost 7 bases; unmatched junction nucleotides: 11. Per germline, CDR1 SGHKS and CDR2 YYEKEE (reference sequence). The DNA for the CDR3 is TGTGCCAGCAGCTTGGGTGGACAGGGTGGCTTAGGTGAAAAACTGTTTTTT. Protein: CASSLGGQGGLGEKLFF.

CDR3 sequence reads: CASTGLAGPETQYF. The CDR3, as DNA: TGTGCCAGCACCGGACTAGCGGGCCCAGAGACCCAGTACTTC. The chain uses TRBV2 and TRBJ2-5; 11 nucleotides match TRBD2. The CDR3 runs to 14 residues. Germline V gives CDR1 SNHLY, CDR2 FYNNEI. The V segment lost 7 bases and the J segment 4 bases; nucleotides outside the gene matches: 5.

The V gene is TRBV7-2, the J gene TRBJ2-5, with no clear D. Germline CDR1 and CDR2: SGHTA and FQGNSA. The CDR3 loop spans 13 amino acids. The V gene lost 5 bases and the J gene lost 3 bases, with 10 bases spanning the gap. CDR3 loop: CASSPWTEETQYF. The CDR3 nucleotides are TGTGCCAGCAGCCCGTGGACGGAAGAGACCCAGTACTTC.

Only one count was recorded for this clone. This rearrangement joins TRBV6-2 or TRBV6-3 to TRBJ2-5; D is possibly TRBD1 (6 bases). Trimming stripped 0 bases from V and 1 base from J, with 6 bases between. CDR1 and CDR2 (germline): MNHEY, SVGEGT. The CDR3 has 14 residues. The CDR3 coding sequence is TGTGCCAGCAGTTACTCGACAGGCCAAGAGACCCAGTACTTC. It specifies CASSYSTGQETQYF.